Following are 31 T cell receptor beta chains from one sample sequenced in a study of T cells after posttransplantation cyclophosphamide. TCRdb's copy holds only in-frame clones and misses some; the assay was immunoSEQ multiplex PCR. The sample records tens of thousands of clones, 92% being singletons. The material sequenced was PBMCs. These TCRs come from a woman aged 45 to 65 in good health and a related stem cell transplant donor.

The chain carries TRBV5-1 and TRBJ2-3; the match to TRBD2 covers 14 bases. Germline V gene lookup returns CDR1 SGHRS and CDR2 YFSETQ. The CDR3 contains 15 residues. V trimming: 7 bases; J trimming: 6 bases; junction bases outside the gene matches: 7. The CDR3 DNA reads as TGCGCCAGCGCAGGGACTAGCGGGGGATCCGATACGCAGTATTTT. As protein: CASAGTSGGSDTQYF.

The chain couples TRBV7-9 to TRBJ1-2; TRBD1 aligns across 9 bases. Trimming removed 5 bases from V and 3 bases from J; junction bases left unmatched: 10. The CDR3 totals 16 residues. Germline CDR1 and CDR2: SEHNR and FQNEAQ (reference sequence). The CDR3 nucleotides are TGTGCCAGCAGCCACCCTAACAGGGGGCAGGACTATGGCTACACCTTC. Residues: CASSHPNRGQDYGYTF.

The chain has TRBV5-4 and TRBJ2-3, with 8 bases that match TRBD1. The CDR3 extends over 16 amino acids. V shed 3 bases and J 2 bases; nucleotides not matched to a gene: 8. The germline CDR1 and CDR2 sequences are SGHNT and YYREEE (reference sequence). CDR3 amino acids: CASSYLRTGYTDTQYF. The DNA for the CDR3 is TGTGCCAGCAGCTACCTAAGGACAGGGTACACAGATACGCAGTATTTT.

This chain uses TRBV5-1 with TRBJ1-1; D is ambiguous. Germline assignment: CDR1 SGHRS and CDR2 YFSETQ. V was pared by 0 bases and J by 0 bases, with 6 bases between. The CDR3 length is 14 residues. CDR3 DNA sequence: TGCGCCAGCAGCTTGGCTACGATGAACACTGAAGCTTTCTTT. Translation gives CASSLATMNTEAFF.

The rearrangement uses TRBV11-3 and TRBJ2-1; D remains unclear. This CDR3 is 16 amino acids long. Germline values: CDR1 SGHNT, CDR2 YENEEA. The V and J ends lost 0 bases and 8 bases respectively, with 17 bases between them. The CDR3 DNA reads TGTGCCAGCAGCTTAGATGGTGTGAGTACGGGTTATGAGCAGTTCTTC. It yields the protein CASSLDGVSTGYEQFF.

The chain uses TRBV15 and TRBJ2-1; 9 nucleotides agree with TRBD2. The CDR3 runs to 16 residues. The germline V gene has CDR1 LNHNV and CDR2 YYDKDF (reference sequence). The trim removed 0 bases at V and 8 bases at J, leaving 8 bases unmatched. The CDR3 region is CATSREGGTSMDEQFF. In DNA, the CDR3 is TGTGCCACCAGCAGAGAGGGTGGGACTAGCATGGATGAGCAGTTCTTC.

This chain links TRBV6-5 with TRBJ2-1, with TRBD2 identical over 9 bases. This CDR3 region has 15 residues. Germline CDR1 MNHEY, CDR2 SVGAGI. Trimming removed 6 bases from V and 2 bases from J; junction bases left unmatched: 5. The CDR3 bases are TGTGCCAGCAGCTTAGCGGGGGAAACCTACAATGAGCAGTTCTTC. Protein: CASSLAGETYNEQFF.

The chain joins TRBV12-5 to TRBJ2-1; TRBD1 matches 7 bases. Germline CDR1 and CDR2: LGHNT and FRNRAP. V lost 5 bases and J lost 1; bases outside the gene matches: 11. The CDR3 is made up of 17 amino acids. The CDR3 bases are TGTGCTAGTGGTCCGATGACAGGGCAAAGGTCCTACAATGAGCAGTTCTTC. Translating it yields CASGPMTGQRSYNEQFF.

The V call is TRBV10-3, the J call TRBJ2-3; 9 bases are a match to TRBD2. With 0 bases clipped from V and 5 bases from J, the junction kept 6 bases outside the gene matches. The CDR3 runs 16 residues. The V gene's germline CDR1 is ENHRY and CDR2 SYGVKD. The CDR3 reads CAISESAGGPIDTQYF. CDR3 nucleotides: TGTGCCATCAGTGAGTCGGCGGGAGGGCCGATAGATACGCAGTATTTT.

The chain carries TRBV7-2 and TRBJ1-1, with no clear D. Germline loops: CDR1 SGHTA, CDR2 FQGNSA. Trimming pared 3 bases from V and 0 bases from J, leaving 2 bases between. CDR3 size: 12 residues. The CDR3 region has the DNA TGTGCCAGCAGCTTCTTGAACACTGAAGCTTTCTTT. Its protein is CASSFLNTEAFF.

The chain carries TRBV9 and TRBJ2-1; 8 bases fit TRBD2. J was trimmed by 7 bases and V by 0 bases; bases with no gene match: 12. From germline, CDR1 is SGDLS and CDR2 YYNGEE. This CDR3 has 17 amino acids. The CDR3 region is CASSVEGYGGRTNEQFF. CDR3 coding DNA: TGTGCCAGCAGCGTAGAGGGGTACGGCGGGAGGACGAATGAGCAGTTCTTC.

This chain uses TRBV19 with TRBJ2-5, with 7 bases matching TRBD1. The J call is in doubt because the DNA end fits TRBJ2-7 better. This CDR3 is built from 14 residues. Germline V lookup: CDR1 LNHDA, CDR2 SQIVND (reference sequence). CDR3 sequence (DNA): TGTGCCAGTAGTCGGGGACAGCCCCACTACGAGCAGTACTTC. Protein product: CASSRGQPHYEQYF.

Concerning this clone: This same CDR3 is encoded by further DNA sequences in the sample. The CDR3 DNA sequence: TGTGCCAGCAGCTTGGGAGGGGGCTTCTATAATTCACCCCTCCACTTT. Translating gives CASSLGGGFYNSPLHF. The genes are TRBV5-4 and TRBJ1-6; 7 bases are a match to TRBD1. This CDR3 has 16 amino acids. Germline V lookup: CDR1 SGHNT, CDR2 YYREEE (reference sequence). The V and J ends lost 0 bases and 3 bases, in that order; junction bases with no gene match: 3.

This chain links TRBV11-2 with TRBJ1-3; 8 bases map to TRBD1. The CDR3 extends over 19 amino acids. With V trimmed by 1 base and J by 0 bases, 11 bases remained unmatched. Germline CDR1 is SGHAT and CDR2 is FQNNGV. CDR3 sequence (DNA): TGTGCCAGCAGCTTAGTCGGGATTACAGGGGGAAGCTCTGGAAACACCATATATTTT. Its translation is CASSLVGITGGSSGNTIYF.

V is TRBV6-1 and J is TRBJ2-1; 9 nucleotides align to TRBD1. The trim removed 5 bases at V and 8 bases at J, leaving 10 bases unmatched. Germline lookup yields CDR1 MNHNS and CDR2 SASEGT. The CDR3 contains 15 residues. This CDR3 reads CASSSLTGGIYEQFF. CDR3 bases: TGTGCCAGCAGTTCCCTGACAGGGGGTATCTATGAGCAGTTCTTC.

This chain connects TRBV2 to TRBJ1-1; 7 nucleotides align to TRBD1. J gave up 1 base and V 7 bases, and 6 bases lay outside the gene matches. The CDR3 length is 14 residues. From germline, CDR1 is SNHLY and CDR2 FYNNEI. The CDR3 DNA reads TGTGCCAGCACTAGGGACAGCCAGAACACTGAAGCTTTCTTT. Encoded protein: CASTRDSQNTEAFF.

The table lists this clone with a few counts. The chain couples TRBV19 to TRBJ2-1, with 12 positions matching TRBD2. In germline, CDR1 is LNHDA, CDR2 SQIVND (reference sequence). The length of the CDR3 is 17 residues. The V and J ends lost 5 bases and 7 bases, in that order; junction bases with no gene match: 12. The CDR3 DNA reads as TGTGCCAGTAGTCCCTACCGACTAGCGGGAGCAAGAAATGAGCAGTTCTTC. This translates into CASSPYRLAGARNEQFF.

The CDR3 nucleotides read TGTGCCAGCAGTGGCGAGGCAGGGGTTGGTTCACCCCTCCACTTT. Residues: CASSGEAGVGSPLHF. V is TRBV5-8 and J is TRBJ1-6; D may be TRBD1 (6 bases). The CDR3 sequence is 15 residues long. Germline assignment: CDR1 SGHTS and CDR2 YDEGEE. V shed 5 bases and J shed 9 bases, with 18 bases lying between them.

V gene TRBV15 combines with J gene TRBJ2-7, with D unclear. The germline gives CDR1 LNHNV, CDR2 YYDKDF (reference sequence). The CDR3 is made up of 15 amino acids. Trimming left V 1 base short and J 0 bases short, with 10 bases between. This CDR3 is CATSRVPEYSYEQYF. The CDR3 DNA follows: TGTGCCACCAGCAGAGTCCCAGAATACTCCTACGAGCAGTACTTC.

This clone was seen a few times. The chain has TRBV6-1 and TRBJ1-6; D not resolved. Germline loops: CDR1 MNHNS, CDR2 SASEGT. Trimming shortened V by 2 bases and J by 10 bases, and 6 bases separated the two germline ends. There are 12 residues in the CDR3. The DNA of the CDR3 is TGTGCCAGCAGTGAAACGGGGTCACCCCTCCACTTT. This sequence encodes CASSETGSPLHF.

This chain connects TRBV7-9 to TRBJ1-2, with 8 bases aligning to TRBD1. Per the germline V gene, CDR1 is SEHNR and CDR2 is FQNEAQ (reference sequence). The CDR3 length is 15 residues. The trim removed 6 bases at V and 3 bases at J, leaving 9 bases unmatched. The CDR3 DNA follows: TGTGCCAGCAGTCTAGCCGGACAGGGATACTATGGCTACACCTTC. This translates into CASSLAGQGYYGYTF.

The chain links TRBV6-6 to TRBJ1-6, with 8 bases matching TRBD1. This CDR3 comprises 15 residues. V lost 0 bases to trimming and J lost 8 bases; unmatched junction nucleotides: 3. Germline CDR1 reads MNHNY; CDR2 reads SVGAGI (reference sequence). CDR3 nucleotides: TGTGCCAGCAGTTACTCAGACAGGGGAGATTCACCCCTCCACTTT. Its protein is CASSYSDRGDSPLHF.

The chain combines TRBV19 with TRBJ2-7; weak D call: TRBD1 (5 bases). The germline V gene encodes CDR1 LNHDA and CDR2 SQIVND (reference sequence). V gave up 6 bases and J gave up 2 bases, with 17 bases separating them. This CDR3 has 15 amino acids. Written as DNA, the CDR3 is TGTGCCAGTAGCCCCTACCACAGGTCACCCTACGAGCAGTACTTC. Its translation is CASSPYHRSPYEQYF. Looking up the rest from reference TRBV19 and TRBJ2-7 gives the full variable domain: DGGITQSPKYLFRKEGQNVTLSCEQNLNHDAMYWYRQDPGQGLRLIYYSQIVNDFQKGDIAEGYSVSREKKESFPLTVTSAQKNPTAFYLCASSPYHRSPYEQYFGPGTRLTVT.

The rearrangement uses TRBV29-1 and TRBJ2-1; TRBD1 might be the D (5 bases). V lost 7 bases and J 4 bases, leaving 17 bases between the germline ends. In germline, CDR1 is SQVTM, CDR2 ANQGSEA. The length of the CDR3 is 14 residues. The CDR3 reads CSGAETDKYNEQFF. For the CDR3, the DNA is TGCAGCGGGGCCGAAACGGACAAATACAATGAGCAGTTCTTC.

There are a few counts of this clone. The gene calls are TRBV7-8 and TRBJ1-2; unclear D gene. The CDR3 contains 14 residues. Germline V CDR1 and CDR2: SGHVS, FQNEAQ. Trimming cost V 2 bases and J 8 bases, with 15 bases left between them. This CDR3 reads CASSLRESLEGYTF. The CDR3 DNA is TGTGCCAGCAGCTTACGAGAATCTCTCGAAGGCTACACCTTC.

V is TRBV19 and J is TRBJ2-7, with 8 bases aligning to TRBD1. The CDR3 consists of 16 residues. Germline V gives CDR1 LNHDA, CDR2 SQIVND (reference sequence). The V segment lost 9 bases and the J segment 4 bases; nucleotides outside the gene matches: 17. The CDR3 is CASRVRSGGQVYEQYF. The CDR3 DNA sequence: TGTGCCAGCCGCGTCCGTTCCGGGGGACAGGTTTACGAGCAGTACTTC.

The gene calls are TRBV5-5 and TRBJ2-5, with D perhaps TRBD1 (7 bases). CDR3 size: 15 residues. CDR1 SGHKS and CDR2 YYEKEE come from the germline V gene (reference sequence). The germline V and J ends were trimmed by 4 bases and 4 bases, with 17 bases remaining between them. The CDR3 DNA is TGTGCCAGCAGCCCGTTCCCTCAGGGGGGAGAGACCCAGTACTTC. Protein sequence: CASSPFPQGGETQYF.

The gene calls are TRBV28 and TRBJ2-1; 8 nucleotides align to TRBD2. Germline V gene data show CDR1 as MDHEN and CDR2 as SYDVKM. The CDR3 runs to 13 residues. The J segment lost 5 bases and the V segment lost 7 bases, leaving 4 bases of the junction unmatched. This CDR3 is CASNERGNNEQFF. CDR3 bases: TGTGCCAGCAATGAGCGGGGGAACAATGAGCAGTTCTTC.

The chain is built from TRBV19 and TRBJ2-7, with D unclear. CDR1 is LNHDA and CDR2 is SQIVND in the germline V gene (reference sequence). The CDR3 loop spans 14 amino acids. Trimming took 5 bases from V and 0 from J, leaving 11 bases between them. CDR3 residues: CASSRGMSSYEQYF. The DNA of the CDR3 is TGTGCCAGTAGTCGCGGTATGAGCTCCTACGAGCAGTACTTC.

This clone was picked up one time. Other DNA sequences from this sample encode an identical CDR3 as well. CDR3 sequence reads: CASSQDLNQPQHF. The CDR3, as DNA: TGTGCCAGCAGCCAAGATCTAAATCAGCCCCAGCATTTT. The J gene is TRBJ1-5, the V gene TRBV14; no clear D gene. Trimming pared 0 bases from V and 4 bases from J, leaving 4 bases between. The CDR3 is 13 residues long. Germline CDR1 SGHDN, CDR2 FVKESK.

The chain couples TRBV18 to TRBJ1-2; possibly TRBD1 for D (5 bases). V lost 3 bases and J lost 1, with 6 bases in between. Germline CDR1 is KGHSH and CDR2 is LQKENI. CDR3 length equals 13 residues. CDR3 nucleotide sequence: TGTGCCAGCTCACCGCAGGGTAACTATGGCTACACCTTC. Amino acids: CASSPQGNYGYTF.